This entry is about one TCR beta chain. In this sample, this clone turned up once. Its target antigen remains unknown. Base qualities are not at hand, and no much larger clone is one base apart. This sample was taken from a study of control samples from healthy donors and cancer patients (dated by TCRdb to the early 2020s). The receptor library was made with the immunoSEQ multiplex PCR assay. The immuneACCESS repertoire file appears here via TCRdb, limited to in-frame rearrangements. These files lack a portion of the clones; in checked studies, under half of the deficit traces to unresolved V genes, and the cause of the others is not known. The sample has 120,000 to 150,000 clones on record, 88% of them singletons. The top ten constitute 8.5% to 9.5% of the sample. V drops 2 bases and J drops 9 bases, leaving 11 bases in between. Measured from the cysteine to the phenylalanine, the CDR3 is 13 residues long. The CDR3 DNA has 39 bases and is translated from base 1. According to the germline V gene, CDR1 reads SNHLY and CDR2 reads FYNNEI.

The V and J segments used are TRBV2 and TRBJ2-1; there is no confident call for the D gene. This receptor was identified in a woman aged 30 to 39 in good health. The sample was blood. CDR3 loop: CASSESSFGEQFF. The DNA sequence is TGTGCCAGCAGTGAATCGTCGTTCGGTGAGCAGTTCTTC.